This entry describes one T cell receptor (beta chain). Its cognate antigen is unknown. Unstimulated regulatory T cells (CD4+CD25+CD127-), CD4+CD25- non-regulatory cells, CD4 and CD8 cells were FACS-sorted from thawed PBMCs. Before regulatory T cell sorting, thawed PBMCs rested overnight at 37°C in approximately 200 IU/ml IL-2. The data derive from a study of Tregs in tolerant kidney transplant recipients. General study findings and limits: Biological reproducibility was not directly addressed in this study. Some patients' samples used different primers over time, so nucleotide sequences weren't comparable.

The repertoire was sequenced with immunoSEQ multiplex PCR; TCRdb's copy has only in-frame clones and lacks some. The sample yields 75,000 to 85,000 clones, 75% to 95% seen once. CDR3 length: 14 amino acids. Germline V gene sequence: CDR1 LGHNT, CDR2 FRNRAP. V lost 5 bases and J lost 1, with 11 bases in between. The chain combines TRBV12-5 with TRBJ1-1; the D gene is possibly TRBD1 (5 bases). The source was Tregs from blood, collected before the transplant. The receptor's source is a human donor who received a combined kidney and bone marrow transplant. CDR3 sequence: CASGQGQGNTEAFF. CDR3 DNA sequence: TGTGCTAGTGGTCAAGGGCAGGGGAACACTGAAGCTTTCTTT.